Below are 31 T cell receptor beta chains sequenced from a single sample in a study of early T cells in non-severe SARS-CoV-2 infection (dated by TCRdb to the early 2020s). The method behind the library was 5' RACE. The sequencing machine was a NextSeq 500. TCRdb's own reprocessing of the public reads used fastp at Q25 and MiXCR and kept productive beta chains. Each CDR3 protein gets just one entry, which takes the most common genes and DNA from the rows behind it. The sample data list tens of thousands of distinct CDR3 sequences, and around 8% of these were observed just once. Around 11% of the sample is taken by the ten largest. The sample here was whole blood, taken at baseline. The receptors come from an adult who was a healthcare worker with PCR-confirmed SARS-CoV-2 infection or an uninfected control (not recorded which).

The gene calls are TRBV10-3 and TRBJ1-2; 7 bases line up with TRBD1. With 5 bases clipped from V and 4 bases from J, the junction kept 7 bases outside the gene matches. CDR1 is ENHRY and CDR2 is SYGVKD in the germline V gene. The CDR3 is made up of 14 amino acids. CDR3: CAISTGVGGYGYTF. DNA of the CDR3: TGTGCCATCAGTACAGGGGTTGGTGGCTATGGCTACACCTTC.

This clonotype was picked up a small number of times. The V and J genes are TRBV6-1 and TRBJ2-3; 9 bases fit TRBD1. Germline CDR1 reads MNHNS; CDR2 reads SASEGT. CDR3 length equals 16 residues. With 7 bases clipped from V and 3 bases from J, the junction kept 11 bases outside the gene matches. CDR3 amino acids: CASNKQGALWTDTQYF. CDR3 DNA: TGTGCCAGCAACAAACAGGGGGCGCTTTGGACAGATACGCAGTATTTT.

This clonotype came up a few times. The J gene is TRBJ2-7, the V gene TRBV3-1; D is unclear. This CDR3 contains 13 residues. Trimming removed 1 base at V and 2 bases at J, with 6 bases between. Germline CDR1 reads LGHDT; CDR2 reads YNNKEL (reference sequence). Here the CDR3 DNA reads TGTGCCAGCAGCCAAGGTTCGGCCTACGAGCAGTACTTC. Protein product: CASSQGSAYEQYF.

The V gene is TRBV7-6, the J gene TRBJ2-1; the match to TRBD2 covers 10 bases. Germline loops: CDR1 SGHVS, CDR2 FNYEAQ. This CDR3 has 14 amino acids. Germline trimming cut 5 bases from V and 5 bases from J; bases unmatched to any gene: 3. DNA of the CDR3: TGTGCCAGCAGCGTTAGCGGGGGGAACAATGAGCAGTTCTTC. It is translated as CASSVSGGNNEQFF. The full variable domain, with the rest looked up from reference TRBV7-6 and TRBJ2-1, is GAGVSQSPRYKVTKRGQDVALRCDPISGHVSLYWYRQALGQGPEFLTYFNYEAQQDKSGLPNDRFSAERPEGSISTLTIQRTEQRDSAMYRCASSVSGGNNEQFFGPGTRLTVL.

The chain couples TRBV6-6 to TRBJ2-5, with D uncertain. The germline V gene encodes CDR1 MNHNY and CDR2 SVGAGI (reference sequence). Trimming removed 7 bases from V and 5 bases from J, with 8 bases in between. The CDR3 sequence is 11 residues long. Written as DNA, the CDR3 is TGTGCCAGCACCGGGCAGGAGACCCAGTACTTC. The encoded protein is CASTGQETQYF.

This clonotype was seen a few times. CDR3 protein: CASSQKEDSPLHF. In DNA, the CDR3 is TGCGCCAGCAGCCAAAAGGAGGATTCACCCCTCCACTTT. V and J are TRBV4-1 and TRBJ1-6; the D is unclear. V lost 2 bases and J lost 8, with 7 bases in between. CDR3 length: 13 residues. CDR1 and CDR2 (germline): MGHRA, YSYEKL.

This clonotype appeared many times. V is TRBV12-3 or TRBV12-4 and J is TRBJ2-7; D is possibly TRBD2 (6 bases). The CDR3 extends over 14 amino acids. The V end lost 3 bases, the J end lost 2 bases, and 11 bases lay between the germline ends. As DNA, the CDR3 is TGTGCCAGCAGTTTGTGGGGGGAAACCTACGAGCAGTACTTC. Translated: CASSLWGETYEQYF.

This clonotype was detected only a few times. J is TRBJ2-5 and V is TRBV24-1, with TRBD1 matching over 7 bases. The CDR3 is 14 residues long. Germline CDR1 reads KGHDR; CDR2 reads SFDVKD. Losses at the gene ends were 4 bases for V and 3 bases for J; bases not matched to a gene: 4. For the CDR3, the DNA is TGTGCCACCAGTGAAACCGGGACAGAAGAGACCCAGTACTTC. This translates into CATSETGTEETQYF.

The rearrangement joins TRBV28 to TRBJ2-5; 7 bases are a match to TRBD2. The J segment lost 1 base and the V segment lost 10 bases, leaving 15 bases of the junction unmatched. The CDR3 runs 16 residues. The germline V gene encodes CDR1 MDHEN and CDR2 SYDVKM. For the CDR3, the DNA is TGTGCCACCCATCCGGGCGGGAGCGCTTCCCAAGAGACCCAGTACTTC. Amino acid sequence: CATHPGGSASQETQYF.

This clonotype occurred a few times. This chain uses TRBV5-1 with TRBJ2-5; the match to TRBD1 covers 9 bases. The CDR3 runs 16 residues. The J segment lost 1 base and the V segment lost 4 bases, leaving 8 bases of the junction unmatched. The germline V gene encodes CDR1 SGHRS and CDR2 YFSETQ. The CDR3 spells CASSPAGQGPQETQYF. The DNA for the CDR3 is TGCGCCAGCAGCCCCGCGGGACAGGGCCCCCAAGAGACCCAGTACTTC.

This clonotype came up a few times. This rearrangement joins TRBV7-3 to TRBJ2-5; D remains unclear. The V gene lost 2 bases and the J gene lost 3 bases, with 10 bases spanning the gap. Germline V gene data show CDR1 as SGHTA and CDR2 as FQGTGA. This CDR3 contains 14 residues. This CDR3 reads CASSLASTKETQYF. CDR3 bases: TGTGCCAGCAGCTTAGCGTCTACTAAAGAGACCCAGTACTTC.

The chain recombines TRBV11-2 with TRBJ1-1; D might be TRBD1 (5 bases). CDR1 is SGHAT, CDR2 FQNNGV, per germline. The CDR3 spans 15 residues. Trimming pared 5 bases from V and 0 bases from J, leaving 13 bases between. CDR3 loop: CASSRPGRMNTEAFF. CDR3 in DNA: TGTGCCAGCAGCCGTCCGGGACGGATGAACACTGAAGCTTTCTTT. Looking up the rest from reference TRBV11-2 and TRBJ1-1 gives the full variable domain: EAGVAQSPRYKIIEKRQSVAFWCNPISGHATLYWYQQILGQGPKLLIQFQNNGVVDDSQLPKDRFSAERLKGVDSTLKIQPAKLEDSAVYLCASSRPGRMNTEAFFGQGTRLTVV.

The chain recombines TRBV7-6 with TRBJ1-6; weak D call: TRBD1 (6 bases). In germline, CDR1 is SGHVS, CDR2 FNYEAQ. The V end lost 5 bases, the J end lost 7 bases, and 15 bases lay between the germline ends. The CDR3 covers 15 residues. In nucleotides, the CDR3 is TGTGCCAGCAGCCCCCAGGGGTCACAGAATTCACCCCTCCACTTT. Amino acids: CASSPQGSQNSPLHF. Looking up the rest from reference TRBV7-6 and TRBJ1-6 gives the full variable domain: GAGVSQSPRYKVTKRGQDVALRCDPISGHVSLYWYRQALGQGPEFLTYFNYEAQQDKSGLPNDRFSAERPEGSISTLTIQRTEQRDSAMYRCASSPQGSQNSPLHFGNGTRLTVT.

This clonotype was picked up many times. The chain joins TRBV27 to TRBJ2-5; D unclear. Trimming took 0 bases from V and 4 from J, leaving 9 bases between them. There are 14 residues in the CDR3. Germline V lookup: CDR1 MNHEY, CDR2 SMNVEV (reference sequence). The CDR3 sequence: CASSLSHSLETQYF. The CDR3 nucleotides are TGTGCCAGCAGTTTATCCCATTCGCTAGAGACCCAGTACTTC.

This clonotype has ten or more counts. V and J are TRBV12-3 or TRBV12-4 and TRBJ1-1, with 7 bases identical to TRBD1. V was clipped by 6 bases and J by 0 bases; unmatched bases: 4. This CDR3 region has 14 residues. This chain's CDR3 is CASSKQGLNTEAFF. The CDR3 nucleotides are TGTGCCAGCAGCAAACAGGGGTTGAACACTGAAGCTTTCTTT.

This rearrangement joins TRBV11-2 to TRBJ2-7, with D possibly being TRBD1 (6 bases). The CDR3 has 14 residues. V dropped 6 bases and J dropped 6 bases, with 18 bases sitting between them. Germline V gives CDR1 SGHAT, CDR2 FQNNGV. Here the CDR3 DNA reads TGTGCCAGCAGTTCCGGGACATCCTGGGCCGAGCAGTACTTC. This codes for CASSSGTSWAEQYF.

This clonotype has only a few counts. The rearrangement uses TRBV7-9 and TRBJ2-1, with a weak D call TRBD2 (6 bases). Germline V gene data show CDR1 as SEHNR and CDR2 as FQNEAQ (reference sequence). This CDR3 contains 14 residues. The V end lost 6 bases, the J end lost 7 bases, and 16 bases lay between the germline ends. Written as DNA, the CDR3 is TGTGCCAGCAGGTCCGGCGGGGCTGGAAATGAGCAGTTCTTC. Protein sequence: CASRSGGAGNEQFF.

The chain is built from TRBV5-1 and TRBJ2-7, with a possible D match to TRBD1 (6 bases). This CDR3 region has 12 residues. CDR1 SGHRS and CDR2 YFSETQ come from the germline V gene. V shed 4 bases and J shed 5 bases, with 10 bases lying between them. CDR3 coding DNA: TGCGCCAGCAGCGCGGCAGGGGACGAGCAGTACTTC. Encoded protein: CASSAAGDEQYF.

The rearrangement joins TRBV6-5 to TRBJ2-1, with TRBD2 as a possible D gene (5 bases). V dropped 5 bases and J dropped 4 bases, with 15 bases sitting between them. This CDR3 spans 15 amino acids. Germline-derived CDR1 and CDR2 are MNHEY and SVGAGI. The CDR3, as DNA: TGTGCCAGCAGTCCCCTGACTAAGTCGTACAATGAGCAGTTCTTC. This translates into CASSPLTKSYNEQFF.

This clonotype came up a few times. The CDR3 nucleotides are TGTGCCACCAAACGCTCCGGGACAGTTGGTGAAAAACTGTTTTTT. Protein sequence: CATKRSGTVGEKLFF. V and J are TRBV28 and TRBJ1-4; TRBD1 aligns across 7 bases. The germline CDR1 and CDR2 sequences are MDHEN and SYDVKM. J gave up 7 bases and V 10 bases, and 15 bases lay outside the gene matches. The CDR3 sequence is 15 residues long.

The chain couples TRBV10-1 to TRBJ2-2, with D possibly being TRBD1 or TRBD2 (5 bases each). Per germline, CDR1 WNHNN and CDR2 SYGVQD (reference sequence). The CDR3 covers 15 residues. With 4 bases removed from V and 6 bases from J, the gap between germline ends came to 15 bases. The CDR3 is CASSVGTSDAGELFF. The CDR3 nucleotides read TGCGCCAGCAGTGTTGGGACGTCGGATGCCGGGGAGCTGTTTTTT.

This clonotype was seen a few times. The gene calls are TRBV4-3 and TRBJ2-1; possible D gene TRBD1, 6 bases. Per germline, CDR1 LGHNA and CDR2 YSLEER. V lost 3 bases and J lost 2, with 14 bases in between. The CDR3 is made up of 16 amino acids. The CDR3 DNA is TGCGCCAGCAGCCAGACCCAGGGGTTCCCCTACAATGAGCAGTTCTTC. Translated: CASSQTQGFPYNEQFF.

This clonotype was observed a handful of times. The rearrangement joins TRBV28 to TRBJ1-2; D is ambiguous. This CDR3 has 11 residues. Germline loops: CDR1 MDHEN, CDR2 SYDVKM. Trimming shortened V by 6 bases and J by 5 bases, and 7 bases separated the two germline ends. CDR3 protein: CASRTDYGYTF. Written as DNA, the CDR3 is TGTGCCAGCAGGACCGATTATGGCTACACCTTC.

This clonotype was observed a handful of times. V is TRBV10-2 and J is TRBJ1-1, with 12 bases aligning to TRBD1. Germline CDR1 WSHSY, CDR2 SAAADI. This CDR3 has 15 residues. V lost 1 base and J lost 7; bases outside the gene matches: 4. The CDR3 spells CASSELGQGAGEAFF. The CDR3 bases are TGCGCCAGCAGTGAGTTGGGACAGGGGGCGGGTGAAGCTTTCTTT.

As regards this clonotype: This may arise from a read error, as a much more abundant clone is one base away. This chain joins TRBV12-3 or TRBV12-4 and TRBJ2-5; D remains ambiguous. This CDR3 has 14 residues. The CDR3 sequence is CPSSLGTEQETQYF. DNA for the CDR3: TGTCCCAGCAGTTTAGGCACAGAGCAAGAGACCCAGTACTTC.

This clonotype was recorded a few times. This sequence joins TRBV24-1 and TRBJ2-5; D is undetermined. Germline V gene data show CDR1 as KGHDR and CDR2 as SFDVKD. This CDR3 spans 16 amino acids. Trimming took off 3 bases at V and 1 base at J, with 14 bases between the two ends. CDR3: CATSDPGPNLQETQYF. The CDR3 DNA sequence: TGTGCCACCAGTGATCCTGGACCCAACCTCCAAGAGACCCAGTACTTC.

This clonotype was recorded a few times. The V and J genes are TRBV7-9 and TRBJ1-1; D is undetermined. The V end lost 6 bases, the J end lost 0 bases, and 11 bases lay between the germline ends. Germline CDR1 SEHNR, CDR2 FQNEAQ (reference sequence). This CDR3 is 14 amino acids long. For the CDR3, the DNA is TGTGCCAGCAGTCTCGACGGGGTGAACACTGAAGCTTTCTTT. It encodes CASSLDGVNTEAFF.

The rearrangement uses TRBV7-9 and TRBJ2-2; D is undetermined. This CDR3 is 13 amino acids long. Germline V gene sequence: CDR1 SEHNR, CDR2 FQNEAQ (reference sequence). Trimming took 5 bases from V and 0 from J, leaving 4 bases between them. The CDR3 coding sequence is TGTGCCAGCAGCGTCGCGAACACCGGGGAGCTGTTTTTT. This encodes CASSVANTGELFF. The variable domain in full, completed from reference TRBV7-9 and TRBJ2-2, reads DTGVSQNPRHKITKRGQNVTFRCDPISEHNRLYWYRQTLGQGPEFLTYFQNEAQLEKSRLLSDRFSAERPKGSFSTLEIQRTEQGDSAMYLCASSVANTGELFFGEGSRLTVL.

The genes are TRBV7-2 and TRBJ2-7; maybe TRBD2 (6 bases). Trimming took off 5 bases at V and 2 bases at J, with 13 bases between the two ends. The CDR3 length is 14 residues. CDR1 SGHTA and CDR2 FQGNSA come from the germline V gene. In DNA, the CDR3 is TGTGCCAGCAGCCCAGGACTAAATACCTACGAGCAGTACTTC. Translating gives CASSPGLNTYEQYF.

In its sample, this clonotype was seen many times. CDR3 bases: TGTGCCTGGAGTGACAGGGTATACTCTGGGGCCAACGTCCTGACTTTC. Translation gives CAWSDRVYSGANVLTF. The chain uses TRBV30 and TRBJ2-6; D possibly corresponds to TRBD1 (6 bases). Germline V gives CDR1 GTSNPN, CDR2 SVGIG (reference sequence). Trimming stripped 1 base from V and 0 bases from J, with 10 bases between. This CDR3 spans 16 amino acids.

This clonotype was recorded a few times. Written as DNA, the CDR3 is TGTGCCAGCAGCTTAAGGGAGGGAGATACGCAGTATTTT. Protein sequence: CASSLREGDTQYF. The genes are TRBV7-2 and TRBJ2-3, with 7 bases that match TRBD2. Per germline, CDR1 SGHTA and CDR2 FQGNSA. The CDR3 is 13 residues long. The J segment lost 5 bases and the V segment lost 2 bases, leaving 1 base of the junction unmatched.